The clone carrying this T cell receptor (beta chain) was observed a single time. Its cognate antigen is unknown. The repertoire was sequenced with immunoSEQ multiplex PCR; TCRdb's copy has only in-frame clones and lacks some. The sample includes 600,000 or so clones, 95% of them seen just once. Only CD45RO-negative cells positively selected for CCR7 counted as naive CD8 cells, so terminally differentiated effector memory CD45RA+ cells were excluded. Donors included only healthy HIV-negative adults lacking recent acute infections or vaccinations. This specimen belongs to a study of shared clonotypes between healthy human individuals. General study points: Sequencing depth was a factor that was expected to affect clonotype sharing among donors.

The sequence derives from a young woman in good health. Specimen: naive CD8+ T cells sorted from blood.

CDR3 residues: CASSWAWREGRAKNIQYF. The CDR3 DNA follows: TGTGCCAGCAGCTGGGCGTGGCGGGAGGGCCGTGCCAAAAACATTCAGTACTTC. The chain recombines TRBV5-6 with TRBJ2-4; 9 bases fit TRBD2. V was clipped by 3 bases and J by 1 base; unmatched bases: 11. Germline CDR1 SGHDT, CDR2 YYEEEE. The CDR3 covers 18 residues. The variable domain in full, completed from reference TRBV5-6 and TRBJ2-4, reads DAGVTQSPTHLIKTRGQQVTLRCSPKSGHDTVSWYQQALGQGPQFIFQYYEEEERQRGNFPDRFSGHQFPNYSSELNVNALLLGDSALYLCASSWAWREGRAKNIQYFGAGTRLSVL.